Sequencing of this TCR beta chain was carried out in a study of long-term antiretroviral therapy in people with HIV. Survey-level immunoSEQ v3.0 assays were run. Per-sample TRB depth target: roughly 40,000-50,000 T-cell genomes. This table comes from immunoSEQ multiplex PCR, and its TCRdb copy is limited to in-frame clones, with some not included. The table includes 20,000 to 30,000 clones, approximately 86% detected once. This CDR3 has 12 residues. The ends were cut back, 1 base at V and 4 bases at J, with 3 bases in the middle. CDR1 and CDR2 (germline): SGHAT, FQNNGV. The input for sequencing was unsorted PBMCs, taken 1.8 years before starting antiretroviral therapy. The sequence came from a man in his forties or fifties with HIV. This sequence joins TRBV11-2 and TRBJ2-3; D not resolved. The CDR3 loop reads CASSLVPDTQYF. The CDR3 coding sequence is TGTGCCAGCAGCTTAGTTCCAGATACGCAGTATTTT.